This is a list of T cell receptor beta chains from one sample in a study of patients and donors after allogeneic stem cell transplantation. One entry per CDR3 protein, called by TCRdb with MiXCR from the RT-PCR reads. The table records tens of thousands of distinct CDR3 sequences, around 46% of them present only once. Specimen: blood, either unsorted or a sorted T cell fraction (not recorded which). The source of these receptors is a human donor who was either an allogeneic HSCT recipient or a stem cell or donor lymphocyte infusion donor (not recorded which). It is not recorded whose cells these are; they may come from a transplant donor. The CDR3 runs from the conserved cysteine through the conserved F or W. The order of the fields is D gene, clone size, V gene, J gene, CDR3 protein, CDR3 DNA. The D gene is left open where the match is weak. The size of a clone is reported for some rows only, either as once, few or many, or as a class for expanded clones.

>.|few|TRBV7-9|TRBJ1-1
CASSLSSGARDTEAFF
TGTGCCAGCAGCTTATCATCTGGGGCTCGGGACACTGAAGCTTTCTTT
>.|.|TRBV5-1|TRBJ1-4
CASSLGPPAGPNEKLFF
TGCGCCAGCAGCTTGGGACCCCCCGCGGGACCGAATGAAAAACTGTTTTTT
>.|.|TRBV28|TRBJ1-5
CASSYTMVQPQHF
TGTGCCAGCAGTTACACCATGGTTCAGCCCCAGCATTTT
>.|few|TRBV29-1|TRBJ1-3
CSVDAPSGNTIYF
TGCAGCGTTGACGCCCCTTCTGGAAACACCATATATTTT
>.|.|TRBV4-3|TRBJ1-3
CASSTQPYSGNTIYF
TGCGCCAGCAGCACACAGCCGTACTCTGGAAACACCATATATTTT
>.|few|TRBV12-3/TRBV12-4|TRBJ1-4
CASSLLGGNEKLFF
TGTGCCAGCAGTTTACTCGGCGGGAATGAAAAACTGTTTTTT
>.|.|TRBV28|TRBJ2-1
CASSLLGDNEQFF
TGTGCCAGCAGTTTACTGGGAGACAATGAGCAGTTCTTC
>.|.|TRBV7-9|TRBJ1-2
CASSLKGEGDNYGYTF
TGTGCCAGCAGCTTAAAGGGTGAAGGGGACAACTATGGCTACACCTTC
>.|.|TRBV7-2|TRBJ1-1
CASSSDAFLEAFF
TGTGCCAGCAGCTCGGACGCTTTTCTTGAAGCTTTCTTT
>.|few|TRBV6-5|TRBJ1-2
CASSYSAEIEVGGYTF
TGTGCCAGCAGTTACTCCGCGGAGATTGAGGTGGGAGGCTACACCTTC
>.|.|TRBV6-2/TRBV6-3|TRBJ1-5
CASMFLQNQPQHF
TGTGCCAGCATGTTCCTTCAGAATCAGCCCCAGCATTTT
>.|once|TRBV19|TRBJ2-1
CASAFRTSYNEQFF
TGTGCCAGTGCGTTTCGGACCTCCTACAATGAGCAGTTCTTC
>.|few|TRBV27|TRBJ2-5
CASSPVGETQYF
TGTGCCAGCAGTCCCGTTGGAGAGACCCAGTACTTC
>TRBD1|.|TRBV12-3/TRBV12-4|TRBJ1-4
CASSPDRAQKLFF
TGTGCCAGCAGTCCAGACAGGGCCCAAAAACTGTTTTTT
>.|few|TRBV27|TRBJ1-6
CASTPVGAGGSPLHF
TGTGCCAGCACCCCCGTAGGCGCCGGAGGTTCACCCCTCCACTTT
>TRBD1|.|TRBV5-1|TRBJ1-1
CASSPMTGVATEAFF
TGCGCCAGCAGCCCAATGACAGGGGTAGCCACTGAAGCTTTCTTT
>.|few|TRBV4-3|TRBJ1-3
CASSQATREDTIYF
TGCGCCAGCAGCCAAGCGACCCGGGAGGACACCATATATTTT
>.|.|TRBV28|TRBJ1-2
CASRNPQNYGYTF
TGTGCCAGCAGAAACCCCCAAAACTATGGCTACACCTTC
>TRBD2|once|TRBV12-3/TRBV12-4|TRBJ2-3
CASSGPGTSGTDTQYF
TGTGCCAGCAGTGGACCCGGGACTAGCGGCACAGATACGCAGTATTTT
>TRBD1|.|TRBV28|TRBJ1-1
CASSRQGRTFF
TGTGCCAGCAGTCGACAGGGGCGGACTTTCTTT
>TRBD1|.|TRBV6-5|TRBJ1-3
CASKHTTGDNGNTIYF
TGTGCCAGCAAACATACCACAGGGGACAATGGAAACACCATATATTTT
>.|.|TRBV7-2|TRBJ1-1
CASSLSGVNTEAFF
TGTGCCAGCAGCTTATCGGGCGTGAACACTGAAGCTTTCTTT
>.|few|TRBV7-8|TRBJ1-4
CASSPDSKGEEKLFF
TGTGCCAGCAGCCCCGACAGTAAAGGAGAGGAAAAACTGTTTTTT
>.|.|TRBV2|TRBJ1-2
CASSEALHVATNYGYTF
TGTGCCAGCAGTGAAGCGCTACATGTAGCTACTAACTATGGCTACACCTTC
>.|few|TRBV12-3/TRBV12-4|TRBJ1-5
CASSFRQAGNQPQHF
TGTGCCAGCAGTTTTAGGCAAGCGGGCAATCAGCCCCAGCATTTT
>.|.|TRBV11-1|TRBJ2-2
CASSSFSGVNTGELFF
TGTGCCAGCAGCTCGTTTAGCGGAGTCAACACCGGGGAGCTGTTTTTT
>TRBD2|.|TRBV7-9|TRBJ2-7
CASSPPGGTEQYF
TGTGCCAGCAGCCCTCCGGGGGGGACCGAGCAGTACTTC
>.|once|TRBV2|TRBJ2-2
CASSASANTGELFF
TGTGCCAGCAGTGCTTCGGCGAACACCGGGGAGCTGTTTTTT
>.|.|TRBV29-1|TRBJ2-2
CSVARLVTGELFF
TGCAGCGTTGCTCGACTAGTCACCGGGGAGCTGTTTTTT
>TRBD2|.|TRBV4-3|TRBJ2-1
CASSQNRGVGEQFF
TGCGCCAGCAGCCAAAACCGGGGGGTGGGTGAGCAGTTCTTC